This entry lists 2 T cell receptor beta chains sequenced from one sample in a study of blood T cell repertoires in COVID-19. This table comes from immunoSEQ multiplex PCR, and its TCRdb copy is limited to in-frame clones, with some not included. In the table there are hundreds of thousands of clones, 89% of which are singletons. Source material: PBMCs or T cells enriched from blood (not recorded which). All receptors come from a man aged 55 to 70 who had recovered from COVID-19.

The chain carries TRBV29-1 and TRBJ1-3; 8 bases agree with TRBD1. The V gene's germline CDR1 is SQVTM and CDR2 ANQGSEA. The CDR3 spans 16 residues. After removal of 4 bases from V and 0 bases from J, the junction contained 8 bases not matched to a gene. CDR3 DNA: TGCAGCGTTGGCGACAGGGGAACCGGCTCTGGAAACACCATATATTTT. Its protein product is CSVGDRGTGSGNTIYF. Variable domain in full (rest from reference TRBV29-1 and TRBJ1-3): SAVISQKPSRDICQRGTSLTIQCQVDSQVTMMFWYRQQPGQSLTLIATANQGSEATYESGFVIDKFPISRPNLTFSTLTVSNMSPEDSSIYLCSVGDRGTGSGNTIYFGEGSWLTVV.

The chain joins TRBV19 to TRBJ2-7; 7 bases are a match to TRBD2. This CDR3 is 12 amino acids long. Germline CDR1 LNHDA, CDR2 SQIVND (reference sequence). J lost 5 bases, V lost 5 bases, and 3 bases had no gene match. CDR3 protein: CASSSRGDEQYF. CDR3 nucleotide sequence: TGTGCCAGTAGTTCCCGGGGGGACGAGCAGTACTTC.